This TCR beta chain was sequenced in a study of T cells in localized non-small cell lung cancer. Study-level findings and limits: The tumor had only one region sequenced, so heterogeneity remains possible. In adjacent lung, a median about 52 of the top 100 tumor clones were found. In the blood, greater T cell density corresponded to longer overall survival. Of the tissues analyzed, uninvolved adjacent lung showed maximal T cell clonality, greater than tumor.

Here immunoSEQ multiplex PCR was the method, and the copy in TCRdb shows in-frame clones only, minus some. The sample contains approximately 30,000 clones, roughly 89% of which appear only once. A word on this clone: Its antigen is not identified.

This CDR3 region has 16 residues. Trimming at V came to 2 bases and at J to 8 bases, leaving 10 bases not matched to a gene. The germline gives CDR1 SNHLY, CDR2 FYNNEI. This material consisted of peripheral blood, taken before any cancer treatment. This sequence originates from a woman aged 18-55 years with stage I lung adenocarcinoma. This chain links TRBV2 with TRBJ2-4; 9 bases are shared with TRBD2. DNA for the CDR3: TGTGCCAGCAGTGAAAGAGTAGCGGGGGAGTTAGACATTCAGTACTTC. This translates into CASSERVAGELDIQYF.